Given below is one T cell receptor (beta chain) in context. The antigen remains unidentified. CDR1 is SEHNR and CDR2 is FQNEAQ in the germline V gene (reference sequence). The CDR3 runs to 13 residues. During cDNA synthesis, UMIs that each contained a 6-nucleotide sample barcode were added by means of template switching. After re-calling the 5' RACE reads, TCRdb lists one entry per CDR3 protein, DNA absent. The table gives 140,000 to 150,000 distinct CDR3 sequences; the top ten clones make up roughly 1.2% of it. The sample comes from a study of monozygotic twins with inflammatory bowel disease. Whole-study results and caveats: Reduced clonotype sharing with other individuals was observed in IBD patients relative to healthy twins, especially with disease activity. A single strong IBD-associated signal or clonotype was not supported by the findings. IBD patients had lower TCRbeta diversity (inverse Simpson) than healthy co-twins.

This chain links TRBV7-9 with TRBJ1-5. This receptor was identified in a human donor with ulcerative colitis or Crohn's disease, or a healthy co-twin of an affected twin (not recorded which). Sequencing input: blood. The CDR3 protein is CASNNWGNQPQHF.